The 30 T cell receptor beta chains reported below all come from one sample, sequenced in a study of breast tumors, draining lymph nodes, adjacent tissues. Breast cancer patients provided tissue from their axillary draining lymph nodes. One entry per CDR3 protein results from TCRdb running MiXCR on the multiplex PCR reads. The sample records about 100,000 distinct CDR3 sequences, over 20% being singletons. Sequencing was carried out using axillary lymph node tissue. Receptors were obtained from a female donor with breast cancer. Some clones in this sample may be carry-over from other donors' samples.

The rearrangement uses TRBV6-1 and TRBJ2-3, with 10 bases aligning to TRBD1. The CDR3 has 15 amino acids. CDR1 is MNHNS, CDR2 SASEGT, per germline. The junction had 8 bases not matched to a gene; V was cut back by 5 bases and J by 6 bases. CDR3 DNA sequence: TGTGCCAGCAGTCGGAGACAGGGGGCGCTTGATACGCAGTATTTT. This gives the protein CASSRRQGALDTQYF.

Ten or more counts support this clonotype. The chain carries TRBV5-6 and TRBJ2-5; D is possibly TRBD1 (6 bases). V was trimmed by 0 bases and J by 7 bases, leaving 13 bases between them. The CDR3 covers 14 residues. CDR1 SGHDT and CDR2 YYEEEE come from the germline V gene. The CDR3 reads CASSLGDLGGTQYF. CDR3 nucleotides: TGTGCCAGCAGCTTGGGGGACCTAGGGGGGACCCAGTACTTC.

This clonotype was seen just once. The chain joins TRBV28 to TRBJ2-4; unclear D gene. The length of the CDR3 is 12 residues. From germline, CDR1 is MDHEN and CDR2 SYDVKM. V shed 10 bases and J shed 5 bases, with 12 bases lying between them. CDR3 sequence: CATALTENIQYF. CDR3 DNA sequence: TGTGCCACCGCGCTCACAGAAAACATTCAGTACTTC.

This clonotype has a single count. This chain uses TRBV5-1 with TRBJ1-2; D unresolved. CDR3 size: 15 residues. Germline loops: CDR1 SGHRS, CDR2 YFSETQ. V was cut by 0 bases and J by 13 bases, with 22 bases left in between. This CDR3 reads CASSLGPSSAYGCTF. The CDR3 region has the DNA TGCGCCAGCAGCTTGGGACCGTCATCGGCCTATGGTTGCACCTTC.

This clonotype was recorded many times. V gene TRBV18 combines with J gene TRBJ1-2, with a possible D match to TRBD1 (6 bases). Trimming left V 2 bases short and J 3 bases short, with 7 bases between. In germline, CDR1 is KGHSH, CDR2 LQKENI. This CDR3 contains 13 residues. CDR3 DNA sequence: TGTGCCAGCTCACCAGCAGGGGACTATGGCTACACCTTC. Its protein is CASSPAGDYGYTF.

This clonotype has ten or more counts. V gene TRBV19 combines with J gene TRBJ1-5; 8 bases line up with TRBD1. V shed 6 bases, J shed 6 bases, and the junction held 7 bases outside the gene matches. This CDR3 comprises 14 residues. Germline V lookup: CDR1 LNHDA, CDR2 SQIVND (reference sequence). The CDR3 region has the DNA TGTGCCAGTAGGATCGGACAGGGAGGTCAGCCCCAGCATTTT. It specifies CASRIGQGGQPQHF.

This clonotype has ten or more counts. V is TRBV19 and J is TRBJ2-2; either TRBD1 or TRBD2 may fit D (5 bases each). This CDR3 spans 15 amino acids. Trimming removed 8 bases at V and 3 bases at J, with 16 bases between. From germline, CDR1 is LNHDA and CDR2 SQIVND (reference sequence). CDR3 nucleotide sequence: TGTGCCAGTGGGACGTCAGCGGTGTACACCGGGGAGCTGTTTTTT. Its translation: CASGTSAVYTGELFF.

As regards this clonotype: A much larger clone sits a single nucleotide away, making a read error possible. This rearrangement joins TRBV10-3 to TRBJ2-5; tentatively, D is TRBD2 (5 bases). This CDR3 comprises 13 residues. Trimming stripped 6 bases from V and 1 base from J, with 9 bases between. Germline assignment: CDR1 ENHRY and CDR2 SYGVKD. In DNA, the CDR3 is TGTGCCATCAGCGGAGGCCCCCAAGAGACCCAGTACTTC. Translating it yields CAISGGPQETQYF.

In this sample, this clonotype turned up many times. V usage is TRBV19 and J usage is TRBJ1-5; tentatively, D is TRBD1 (5 bases). The CDR3 covers 15 residues. CDR1 is LNHDA and CDR2 is SQIVND in the germline V gene (reference sequence). Trimming took off 2 bases at V and 1 base at J, with 9 bases between the two ends. For the CDR3, the DNA is TGTGCCAGTAGTATATTTCGGGGGAGCAATCAGCCCCAGCATTTT. Protein sequence: CASSIFRGSNQPQHF.

Only a few counts were recorded for this clonotype. The gene calls are TRBV3-1 and TRBJ2-3, with 8 bases fitting TRBD2. The V gene end was trimmed by 1 base and the J gene end by 2 bases; junction bases not matched to a gene: 5. CDR1 is LGHDT, CDR2 YNNKEL, per germline (reference sequence). The length of the CDR3 is 16 residues. The CDR3 nucleotides are TGTGCCAGCAGCCAAGTGGAGCGGGGGCTCACAGATACGCAGTATTTT. This encodes CASSQVERGLTDTQYF.

This clonotype came up many times. The chain joins TRBV6-2 or TRBV6-3 to TRBJ1-5, with a weak D call TRBD1 (5 bases). Trimming cost V 3 bases and J 1 base, with 13 bases left between them. The CDR3 loop spans 16 amino acids. Germline assignment: CDR1 MNHEY and CDR2 SVGEGT. For the CDR3, the DNA is TGTGCCAGCAGTTATCGGACAAGGGGCAGCAATCAGCCCCAGCATTTT. Protein sequence: CASSYRTRGSNQPQHF.

This clonotype appeared many times. The V and J genes are TRBV5-4 and TRBJ1-2; 7 nucleotides align to TRBD1. CDR1 is SGHNT and CDR2 is YYREEE in the germline V gene (reference sequence). The junction had 11 bases not matched to a gene; V was cut back by 1 base and J by 5 bases. The CDR3 is 16 residues long. This CDR3 is CASSLTGEGPFYGYTF. CDR3 nucleotide sequence: TGTGCCAGCAGCTTGACAGGGGAAGGTCCTTTTTATGGCTACACCTTC.

This clonotype was counted between two and nine times. The chain employs TRBV28 and TRBJ2-7; 9 bases line up with TRBD2. Looked up from germline, CDR1 is MDHEN and CDR2 is SYDVKM. The CDR3 consists of 13 residues. The V segment lost 5 bases and the J segment 2 bases; nucleotides outside the gene matches: 1. The DNA for the CDR3 is TGTGCCAGCAGTCGACTAGCGGCCTACGAGCAGTACTTC. This encodes CASSRLAAYEQYF.

This clonotype has at least ten counts. The V and J genes are TRBV5-1 and TRBJ2-7; D might be TRBD2 (7 bases). Trimming took 1 base from V and 6 from J, leaving 23 bases between them. The germline gives CDR1 SGHRS, CDR2 YFSETQ. This CDR3 is 17 amino acids long. In nucleotides, the CDR3 is TGCGCCAGCAGCTTGTACCCCTCTCAGGGAGGGGGTTTCGAGCAGTACTTC. It specifies CASSLYPSQGGGFEQYF.

This clonotype was recorded at least ten times. V gene TRBV6-5 combines with J gene TRBJ1-2; TRBD1 aligns across 9 bases. Germline V gene sequence: CDR1 MNHEY, CDR2 SVGAGI. This CDR3 has 12 amino acids. V shed 5 bases and J 8 bases; nucleotides not matched to a gene: 3. The DNA for the CDR3 is TGTGCCAGCAGTGGGACAGGGATAGGCTACACCTTC. Its protein is CASSGTGIGYTF.

This clonotype has more than one count but fewer than ten. A read error is possible here, since a much larger clone lies one base away. This chain uses TRBV20-1 with TRBJ1-3; weak D call: TRBD1 (6 bases). The CDR3 runs 18 residues. CDR1 and CDR2 from the germline V gene are DFQATT and SNEGSKA (reference sequence). CDR3 amino acids: CSAPAGGGGRRTGSTIYF. In nucleotides, the CDR3 is TGCAGTGCTCCGGCGGGAGGGGGGGGGCGAAGGACTGGAAGCACCATATATTTT.

The chain couples TRBV9 to TRBJ2-1; the match to TRBD1 covers 8 bases. Germline CDR1 is SGDLS and CDR2 is YYNGEE. The J segment lost 2 bases and the V segment lost 1 base, leaving 5 bases of the junction unmatched. There are 16 residues in the CDR3. CDR3 bases: TGTGCCAGCAGCGTAAACTCACAGGGGGCCTACAATGAGCAGTTCTTC. Residues: CASSVNSQGAYNEQFF.

The chain uses TRBV28 and TRBJ1-5; D ambiguous. Trimming pared 2 bases from V and 0 bases from J, leaving 14 bases between. The CDR3 is 17 amino acids. The germline CDR1 and CDR2 sequences are MDHEN and SYDVKM. The CDR3 nucleotides are TGTGCCAGCAGTTTAGCGCGATGGGGTAGTAGCAATCAGCCCCAGCATTTT. Translating gives CASSLARWGSSNQPQHF.

This chain joins TRBV4-2 and TRBJ2-3; the match to TRBD1 covers 9 bases. V lost 1 base and J lost 1; bases outside the gene matches: 0. The CDR3 has 15 amino acids. Germline values: CDR1 LGHNA, CDR2 YNFKEQ. The CDR3 protein is CASSQGQGGTDTQYF. The CDR3 nucleotides read TGTGCCAGCAGCCAAGGACAGGGGGGCACAGATACGCAGTATTTT.

This clonotype was detected ten times or more. The chain employs TRBV2 and TRBJ1-6; D perhaps matches TRBD1 (6 bases). The ends were cut back, 4 bases at V and 10 bases at J, with 14 bases in the middle. CDR3 length equals 14 residues. The V gene's germline CDR1 is SNHLY and CDR2 FYNNEI. In DNA, the CDR3 is TGTGCCAGCAGTGTGAGGCAGGGGCGATCACCCCTCCACTTT. Translated: CASSVRQGRSPLHF.

This clonotype was seen ten or more times. This chain links TRBV29-1 with TRBJ2-1; TRBD1 matches 9 bases. Germline V gives CDR1 SQVTM, CDR2 ANQGSEA. V dropped 1 base and J dropped 5; count of bases not matched to a gene: 6. CDR3 size: 15 residues. CDR3 nucleotides: TGCAGCGTTGAAGGGGACAGGGAGATGGACAATGAGCAGTTCTTC. It yields the protein CSVEGDREMDNEQFF.

This clonotype has at least ten counts. J is TRBJ2-7 and V is TRBV6-2 or TRBV6-3; possibly TRBD2 for D (6 bases). Germline CDR1 and CDR2: MNHEY and SVGEGT. Between the trimmed V and J ends, which lost 2 bases and 2 bases, there was a span of 10 bases. The CDR3 extends over 14 amino acids. CDR3 amino acids: CASSYGLLAYEQYF. DNA for the CDR3: TGTGCCAGCAGTTACGGACTACTAGCCTACGAGCAGTACTTC.

This clonotype has ten or more counts. The rearrangement uses TRBV15 and TRBJ1-2; D may be TRBD1 (6 bases). The CDR3 is 14 residues long. V lost 3 bases and J 4 bases, leaving 12 bases between the germline ends. Germline V lookup: CDR1 LNHNV, CDR2 YYDKDF (reference sequence). The CDR3 spells CATSSHRASYGYTF. The CDR3 coding sequence is TGTGCCACCAGCAGCCACAGGGCTAGCTATGGCTACACCTTC.

This clonotype showed up many times. The rearrangement links TRBV12-3 or TRBV12-4 to TRBJ1-3; D is ambiguous. The V and J ends lost 8 bases and 0 bases respectively, with 17 bases between them. CDR3 length: 16 residues. The CDR3 here is CASPNSGLGSGNTIYF. CDR3 coding DNA: TGTGCCAGCCCCAATTCGGGGTTGGGCTCTGGAAACACCATATATTTT.

There are many counts of this clonotype. The V gene is TRBV2, the J gene TRBJ2-7, with 10 bases matching TRBD1. The V gene's germline CDR1 is SNHLY and CDR2 FYNNEI. The length of the CDR3 is 14 residues. V gave up 5 bases and J gave up 3 bases; unmatched junction bases: 4. CDR3 nucleotide sequence: TGTGCCAGCAGTCGGGGACAGGGGATCTACGAGCAGTACTTC. This sequence encodes CASSRGQGIYEQYF.

This clonotype was seen repeatedly, ten times or more. The gene calls are TRBV11-2 and TRBJ1-5; D is ambiguous. The germline gives CDR1 SGHAT, CDR2 FQNNGV. CDR3 length: 15 amino acids. V gave up 1 base and J gave up 0 bases, with 7 bases separating them. The CDR3 is CASSLGTASNQPQHF. The DNA of the CDR3 is TGTGCCAGCAGCTTAGGGACCGCTAGCAATCAGCCCCAGCATTTT.

This clonotype was observed at least ten times. This chain connects TRBV7-2 to TRBJ2-7; 7 bases agree with TRBD2. This CDR3 is 16 amino acids long. CDR1 and CDR2 (germline): SGHTA, FQGNSA. Trimming cost V 5 bases and J 7 bases; bases outside gene matches: 17. The CDR3 bases are TGTGCCAGCAGCGAAGAAGTGGGACTACTACCTAAGGAGCAGTACTTC. Its protein is CASSEEVGLLPKEQYF.

V gene TRBV6-5 combines with J gene TRBJ1-4; D is undetermined. V lost 6 bases and J lost 5, with 4 bases in between. The CDR3 has 11 residues. Germline CDR1 MNHEY, CDR2 SVGAGI. CDR3 residues: CASRQNEKLFF. Written as DNA, the CDR3 is TGTGCCAGCAGACAAAATGAAAAACTGTTTTTT.

This clonotype appeared many times. The gene calls are TRBV5-4 and TRBJ1-3, with D unclear. Trimming cost V 0 bases and J 2 bases, with 6 bases left between them. The germline gives CDR1 SGHNT, CDR2 YYREEE (reference sequence). CDR3 length: 14 amino acids. In nucleotides, the CDR3 is TGTGCCAGCAGCTTGGATAGGGCTGGAAACACCATATATTTT. Its protein is CASSLDRAGNTIYF.

This clonotype was found many times. The rearrangement links TRBV20-1 to TRBJ2-1; 11 nucleotides line up with TRBD2. This CDR3 region has 15 residues. CDR1 is DFQATT, CDR2 SNEGSKA, per germline (reference sequence). The ends lost 3 bases at V and 9 bases at J; junction bases unmatched: 10. In DNA, the CDR3 is TGCAGTGCTAGGAAACTTAGCGGGGGGGCCGGTGAGCAGTTCTTC. Protein sequence: CSARKLSGGAGEQFF.